This is a list of T cell receptor beta chains from one sample in a study of shared clonotypes between healthy human individuals. Assay used: immunoSEQ multiplex PCR; TCRdb lists only in-frame clones, some missing. The sample has around 2,000,000 clones; about 95% are singletons. The sample was naive CD4+ T cells sorted from blood. These receptors originate from a man aged 18 to 29 in good health. The CDR3 runs from the conserved cysteine through the conserved F or W. The D gene is left open where the match is weak. Not all rows give a size; the values are once, few, many and, for expanded clones, a class.

j_call: TRBJ2-7
d_call: TRBD2
clone_size: NA
v_call: TRBV2
cdr3_aa: CASSEATTSGYEQYF
cdr3_nt: TGTGCCAGCAGTGAAGCGACGACTAGCGGGTACGAGCAGTACTTC

j_call: TRBJ1-4
d_call: NA
clone_size: NA
v_call: TRBV6-1
cdr3_aa: CASSEAAARSEFF
cdr3_nt: TGTGCCAGCAGTGAAGCTGCAGCCCGAAGCGAGTTTTTT

j_call: TRBJ1-5
d_call: NA
clone_size: NA
v_call: TRBV10-3
cdr3_aa: CAISEWGSIGNQPQHF
cdr3_nt: TGTGCCATCAGTGAGTGGGGGAGTATCGGCAATCAGCCCCAGCATTTT

j_call: TRBJ1-2
d_call: NA
clone_size: NA
v_call: TRBV2
cdr3_aa: CASSEGQAVYGYTF
cdr3_nt: TGTGCCAGCAGTGAAGGGCAGGCCGTATATGGCTACACCTTC

j_call: TRBJ1-5
d_call: TRBD1
clone_size: once
v_call: TRBV7-8
cdr3_aa: CASSSTGVANQPQHF
cdr3_nt: TGTGCCAGCAGCTCCACAGGGGTAGCTAATCAGCCCCAGCATTTT

j_call: TRBJ2-3
d_call: NA
clone_size: NA
v_call: TRBV7-3
cdr3_aa: CASSPLGGASTDTQYF
cdr3_nt: TGTGCCAGCAGCCCCCTTGGAGGGGCAAGCACAGATACGCAGTATTTT

j_call: TRBJ2-1
d_call: TRBD2
clone_size: once
v_call: TRBV6-1
cdr3_aa: CASSESGRPYNEQFF
cdr3_nt: TGTGCCAGCAGTGAAAGCGGGAGACCCTACAATGAGCAGTTCTTC

j_call: TRBJ1-2
d_call: TRBD1
clone_size: NA
v_call: TRBV19
cdr3_aa: CASSRNRDRDIGYTF
cdr3_nt: TGTGCCAGTAGCCGTAACCGGGACAGGGATATAGGCTACACCTTC

j_call: TRBJ1-1
d_call: NA
clone_size: NA
v_call: TRBV10-2
cdr3_aa: CASKEGTEAFF
cdr3_nt: TGCGCCAGCAAGGAGGGCACTGAAGCTTTCTTT

j_call: TRBJ1-2
d_call: NA
clone_size: NA
v_call: TRBV6-5
cdr3_aa: CASSYPVGGFSYGYTF
cdr3_nt: TGTGCCAGCAGTTACCCGGTGGGGGGATTCTCCTATGGCTACACCTTC

j_call: TRBJ2-3
d_call: TRBD1
clone_size: NA
v_call: TRBV4-3
cdr3_aa: CASSQDSRTGPGIDTQYF
cdr3_nt: TGCGCCAGCAGCCAAGATAGTAGGACAGGGCCGGGGATAGATACGCAGTATTTT

j_call: TRBJ1-1
d_call: NA
clone_size: many
v_call: TRBV5-1
cdr3_aa: CASSFGAEETEAFF
cdr3_nt: TGCGCCAGCAGCTTTGGGGCTGAGGAGACTGAAGCTTTCTTT

j_call: TRBJ1-1
d_call: NA
clone_size: NA
v_call: TRBV7-9
cdr3_aa: CASSLESF
cdr3_nt: TGTGCCAGCAGCTTAGAATCGTTT

j_call: TRBJ2-7
d_call: TRBD1
clone_size: NA
v_call: TRBV18
cdr3_aa: CASSSTGSYEQYF
cdr3_nt: TGTGCCAGCTCATCGACAGGGTCCTACGAGCAGTACTTC

j_call: TRBJ1-2
d_call: NA
clone_size: NA
v_call: TRBV5-1
cdr3_aa: CASSLAAGLGARGYTF
cdr3_nt: TGCGCCAGCAGCTTAGCCGCCGGATTGGGGGCGAGAGGCTACACCTTC

j_call: TRBJ1-1
d_call: NA
clone_size: NA
v_call: TRBV7-2
cdr3_aa: CASSFRRGDTEAFF
cdr3_nt: TGTGCCAGCAGCTTCCGTCGAGGGGACACTGAAGCTTTCTTT

j_call: TRBJ1-2
d_call: NA
clone_size: NA
v_call: TRBV28
cdr3_aa: CASSLQGGGYGYTF
cdr3_nt: TGTGCCAGCAGTTTACAAGGGGGTGGCTATGGCTACACCTTC

j_call: TRBJ1-5
d_call: NA
clone_size: NA
v_call: TRBV7-8
cdr3_aa: CASSLSRQFSNQPQHF
cdr3_nt: TGTGCCAGCAGCTTATCGCGCCAGTTTAGCAATCAGCCCCAGCATTTT

j_call: TRBJ2-2
d_call: NA
clone_size: NA
v_call: TRBV6-1
cdr3_aa: CASTRDQNTGELFF
cdr3_nt: TGTGCCAGCACCCGGGACCAAAACACCGGGGAGCTGTTTTTT

j_call: TRBJ2-1
d_call: NA
clone_size: NA
v_call: TRBV9
cdr3_aa: CASSPSEGDEQFF
cdr3_nt: TGTGCCAGCAGCCCTTCTGAAGGGGATGAGCAGTTCTTC

j_call: TRBJ2-7
d_call: NA
clone_size: once
v_call: TRBV11-2
cdr3_aa: CASSFTTLSSYEQYF
cdr3_nt: TGTGCCAGCAGCTTTACTACCTTGAGCTCCTACGAGCAGTACTTC

j_call: TRBJ2-2
d_call: NA
clone_size: NA
v_call: TRBV19
cdr3_aa: CASTPWAMNTGELFF
cdr3_nt: TGTGCCAGTACCCCTTGGGCTATGAACACCGGGGAGCTGTTTTTT

j_call: TRBJ2-3
d_call: NA
clone_size: NA
v_call: TRBV7-9
cdr3_aa: CASSSTSPDTQYF
cdr3_nt: TGTGCCAGCAGCTCTACTAGCCCAGATACGCAGTATTTT

j_call: TRBJ2-7
d_call: TRBD1
clone_size: NA
v_call: TRBV29-1
cdr3_aa: CSVGDRAFSYEQYF
cdr3_nt: TGCAGCGTCGGGGACAGGGCTTTCTCCTACGAGCAGTACTTC

j_call: TRBJ2-7
d_call: TRBD1
clone_size: NA
v_call: TRBV6-1
cdr3_aa: CASSDRDRGLPRYEQYF
cdr3_nt: TGTGCCAGCAGTGACCGGGACAGGGGGCTTCCCCGCTACGAGCAGTACTTC

j_call: TRBJ2-6
d_call: TRBD1
clone_size: NA
v_call: TRBV18
cdr3_aa: CASSPQGAHGSGANVLTF
cdr3_nt: TGTGCCAGCTCACCACAGGGGGCGCACGGCTCTGGGGCCAACGTCCTGACTTTC

j_call: TRBJ2-1
d_call: NA
clone_size: NA
v_call: TRBV30
cdr3_aa: CAGGRDGSYNEQFF
cdr3_nt: TGTGCCGGAGGCCGGGACGGCTCCTACAATGAGCAGTTCTTC

j_call: TRBJ1-1
d_call: TRBD1
clone_size: once
v_call: TRBV30
cdr3_aa: CAWTGGRTEAFF
cdr3_nt: TGTGCCTGGACAGGGGGCAGGACTGAAGCTTTCTTT

j_call: TRBJ2-3
d_call: TRBD1
clone_size: NA
v_call: TRBV7-2
cdr3_aa: CASSLGQGGTDTQYF
cdr3_nt: TGTGCCAGCAGCTTAGGACAGGGTGGCACAGATACGCAGTATTTT

j_call: TRBJ2-1
d_call: TRBD2
clone_size: once
v_call: TRBV11-2
cdr3_aa: CASSLLTSGGARNEQFF
cdr3_nt: TGTGCCAGCAGCTTACTGACTAGCGGGGGGGCCCGGAATGAGCAGTTCTTC

j_call: TRBJ2-7
d_call: NA
clone_size: NA
v_call: TRBV5-1
cdr3_aa: CASSSGIGSSTYEQYF
cdr3_nt: TGCGCCAGCAGCTCGGGTATCGGATCTTCTACCTACGAGCAGTACTTC

j_call: TRBJ2-1
d_call: NA
clone_size: NA
v_call: TRBV29-1
cdr3_aa: CSVEQGFNEQFF
cdr3_nt: TGCAGCGTTGAACAGGGATTCAATGAGCAGTTCTTC

j_call: TRBJ1-2
d_call: TRBD1
clone_size: NA
v_call: TRBV5-1
cdr3_aa: CASSPPRTGSGYGYTF
cdr3_nt: TGCGCCAGCAGCCCTCCGAGGACAGGGTCGGGATATGGCTACACCTTC

j_call: TRBJ1-1
d_call: NA
clone_size: NA
v_call: TRBV18
cdr3_aa: CASSPAGRQNTEAFF
cdr3_nt: TGTGCCAGCTCACCAGCCGGACGGCAGAACACTGAAGCTTTCTTT

j_call: TRBJ2-7
d_call: NA
clone_size: NA
v_call: TRBV10-1
cdr3_aa: CASSGSSSNYEQYF
cdr3_nt: TGCGCCAGCAGTGGCTCAAGTTCGAACTACGAGCAGTACTTC

j_call: TRBJ2-5
d_call: NA
clone_size: NA
v_call: TRBV4-1
cdr3_aa: CASSQDETGTPYQETQYF
cdr3_nt: TGCGCCAGCAGCCAAGATGAAACCGGGACACCGTACCAAGAGACCCAGTACTTC

j_call: TRBJ1-5
d_call: NA
clone_size: NA
v_call: TRBV9
cdr3_aa: CASSSHWGNQPQHF
cdr3_nt: TGTGCCAGCAGCTCCCATTGGGGCAATCAGCCCCAGCATTTT

j_call: TRBJ1-4
d_call: NA
clone_size: once
v_call: TRBV7-6
cdr3_aa: CASSSYLWEKLFF
cdr3_nt: TGTGCCAGCAGCTCCTACCTTTGGGAAAAACTGTTTTTT

j_call: TRBJ2-1
d_call: NA
clone_size: NA
v_call: TRBV29-1
cdr3_aa: CSVGRDGNEQFF
cdr3_nt: TGCAGCGTGGGCAGGGACGGGAATGAGCAGTTCTTC

j_call: TRBJ2-3
d_call: NA
clone_size: NA
v_call: TRBV5-4
cdr3_aa: CASSGGLFRTSDTQYF
cdr3_nt: TGTGCCAGCAGCGGCGGGTTGTTCCGAACCTCAGATACGCAGTATTTT

j_call: TRBJ1-5
d_call: TRBD1
clone_size: NA
v_call: TRBV10-3
cdr3_aa: CAISDTTGPQPQHF
cdr3_nt: TGTGCCATCAGTGATACGACAGGGCCTCAGCCCCAGCATTTT

j_call: TRBJ2-3
d_call: NA
clone_size: NA
v_call: TRBV7-9
cdr3_aa: CASSLGADTQYF
cdr3_nt: TGTGCCAGCAGCTTAGGTGCAGATACGCAGTATTTT

j_call: TRBJ1-4
d_call: NA
clone_size: NA
v_call: TRBV5-8
cdr3_aa: CASSPGGKLFF
cdr3_nt: TGTGCCAGCAGCCCGGGGGGAAAACTGTTTTTT

j_call: TRBJ1-5
d_call: NA
clone_size: once
v_call: TRBV6-6
cdr3_aa: CASSYSRSYGHF
cdr3_nt: TGTGCCAGCAGTTACTCGAGGTCCTATGGGCATTTT

j_call: TRBJ1-1
d_call: TRBD1
clone_size: NA
v_call: TRBV30
cdr3_aa: CASSTGQKNTEAFF
cdr3_nt: TGTGCCAGTAGTACGGGACAGAAAAACACTGAAGCTTTCTTT

j_call: TRBJ2-7
d_call: TRBD1
clone_size: NA
v_call: TRBV5-1
cdr3_aa: CASSGTGRNEQYF
cdr3_nt: TGCGCCAGCAGCGGGACAGGGAGGAACGAGCAGTACTTC

j_call: TRBJ2-7
d_call: NA
clone_size: NA
v_call: TRBV9
cdr3_aa: CASSVALGPTEEQYF
cdr3_nt: TGTGCCAGCAGCGTAGCTCTGGGGCCTACGGAGGAGCAGTACTTC

j_call: TRBJ2-2
d_call: TRBD2
clone_size: NA
v_call: TRBV6-6
cdr3_aa: CASSSGGNTGELFF
cdr3_nt: TGTGCCAGCAGTAGCGGGGGGAACACCGGGGAGCTGTTTTTT

j_call: TRBJ2-1
d_call: TRBD1
clone_size: NA
v_call: TRBV6-6
cdr3_aa: CASRNRGQFF
cdr3_nt: TGTGCCAGCAGAAACAGGGGGCAGTTCTTC

j_call: TRBJ2-5
d_call: NA
clone_size: NA
v_call: TRBV18
cdr3_aa: CASSPLLWETQYF
cdr3_nt: TGTGCCAGCTCACCCCTCCTTTGGGAGACCCAGTACTTC

j_call: TRBJ2-1
d_call: TRBD2
clone_size: NA
v_call: TRBV7-9
cdr3_aa: CASSLGLAGGKEQFF
cdr3_nt: TGTGCCAGCAGCTTAGGACTAGCGGGGGGGAAAGAGCAGTTCTTC

j_call: TRBJ1-1
d_call: NA
clone_size: once
v_call: TRBV30
cdr3_aa: CAWLPRRKENTEAFF
cdr3_nt: TGTGCCTGGCTCCCAAGGAGAAAGGAGAACACTGAAGCTTTCTTT

j_call: TRBJ1-2
d_call: NA
clone_size: once
v_call: TRBV6-5
cdr3_aa: CASSVQGRGYTF
cdr3_nt: TGTGCCAGCAGTGTACAGGGTCGGGGCTACACCTTC

j_call: TRBJ1-2
d_call: NA
clone_size: NA
v_call: TRBV9
cdr3_aa: CASSPRQTWNYGYTF
cdr3_nt: TGTGCCAGCAGCCCGCGACAGACATGGAACTATGGCTACACCTTC

j_call: TRBJ1-5
d_call: NA
clone_size: NA
v_call: TRBV10-3
cdr3_aa: CAISAVGLSNQPQHF
cdr3_nt: TGTGCCATCAGTGCGGTAGGGTTGAGCAATCAGCCCCAGCATTTT

j_call: TRBJ2-7
d_call: NA
clone_size: NA
v_call: TRBV6-1
cdr3_aa: CASSGQRTAFSYEQYF
cdr3_nt: TGTGCCAGCAGTGGTCAGCGGACAGCCTTCTCCTACGAGCAGTACTTC

j_call: TRBJ2-2
d_call: TRBD1
clone_size: few
v_call: TRBV28
cdr3_aa: CASSTGGRELFF
cdr3_nt: TGTGCCAGCAGTACAGGGGGCCGAGAGCTGTTTTTT

j_call: TRBJ2-1
d_call: TRBD2
clone_size: NA
v_call: TRBV4-3
cdr3_aa: CASSPFLRFGLAGYNEQFF
cdr3_nt: TGCGCCAGCAGCCCATTCCTGAGATTCGGGCTAGCGGGATACAATGAGCAGTTCTTC